This TCR beta chain was captured in a study of T cell responses to AZD1222 COVID-19 vaccine. A single count supports this clone. What it recognizes is unknown. The ends were cut back, 6 bases at V and 3 bases at J, with 14 bases in the middle. From germline, CDR1 is LNHDA and CDR2 SQIVND (reference sequence). The CDR3 is 14 amino acids. Study observations and caveats: White British ancestry dominated among donors, who included more females, and clonal diversity was possibly underestimated. Sampled repertoires all dated from after the peak T cell response. Researchers report vaccine-associated CD4 TCRs spanning spike, with dominance at 160-218 and 743-854. Elevations in Spike-specific TCR breadth and depth followed administration of two AZD1222 doses.

Libraries were prepared by immunoSEQ multiplex PCR; TCRdb keeps only in-frame clonotypes and omits some of them. There are 120,000 or so clones in the sample; around 90% occur only once, and approximately 2.5% lies in the top ten. The chain combines TRBV19 with TRBJ2-5; TRBD1 might be the D (6 bases). The sequencing used peripheral blood, collected on day 0 of AZD1222 vaccination. The clonotype comes from an adult in good health. The chain's CDR3 is CASRRVGTKETQYF. The CDR3 nucleotides are TGTGCCAGTAGAAGGGTCGGGACAAAAGAGACCCAGTACTTC.